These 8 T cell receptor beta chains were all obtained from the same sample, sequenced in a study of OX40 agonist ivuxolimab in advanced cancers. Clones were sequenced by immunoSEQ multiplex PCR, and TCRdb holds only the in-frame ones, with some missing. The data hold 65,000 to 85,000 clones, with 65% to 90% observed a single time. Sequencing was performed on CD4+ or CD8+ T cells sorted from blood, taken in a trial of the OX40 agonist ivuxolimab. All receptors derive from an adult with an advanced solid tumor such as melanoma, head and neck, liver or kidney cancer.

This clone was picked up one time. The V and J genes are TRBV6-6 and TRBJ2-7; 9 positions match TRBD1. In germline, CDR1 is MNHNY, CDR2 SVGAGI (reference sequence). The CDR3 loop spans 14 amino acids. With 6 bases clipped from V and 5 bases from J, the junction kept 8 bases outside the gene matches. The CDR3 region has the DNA TGTGCCAGCAGCCTAGGACAGGGGCCCCACGAGCAGTACTTC. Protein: CASSLGQGPHEQYF.

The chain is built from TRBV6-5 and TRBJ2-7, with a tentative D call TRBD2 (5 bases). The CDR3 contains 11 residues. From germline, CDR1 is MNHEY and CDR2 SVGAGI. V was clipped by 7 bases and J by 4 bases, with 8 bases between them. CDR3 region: CASKDWYEQYF. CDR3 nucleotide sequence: TGTGCCAGCAAGGACTGGTACGAGCAGTACTTC.

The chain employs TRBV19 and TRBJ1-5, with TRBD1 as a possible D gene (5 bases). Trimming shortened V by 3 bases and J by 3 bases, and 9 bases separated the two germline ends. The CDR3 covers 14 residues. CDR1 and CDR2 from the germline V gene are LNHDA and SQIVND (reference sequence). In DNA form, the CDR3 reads TGTGCCAGTAGTATTGGGGGTATCAATCAGCCCCAGCATTTT. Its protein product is CASSIGGINQPQHF.

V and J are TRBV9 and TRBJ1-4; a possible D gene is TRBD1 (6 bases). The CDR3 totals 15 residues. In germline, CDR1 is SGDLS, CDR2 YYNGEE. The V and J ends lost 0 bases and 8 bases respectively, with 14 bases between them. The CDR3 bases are TGTGCCAGCAGCGTAGCGGGGGGGGCTAGGGAAAAACTGTTTTTT. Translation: CASSVAGGAREKLFF.

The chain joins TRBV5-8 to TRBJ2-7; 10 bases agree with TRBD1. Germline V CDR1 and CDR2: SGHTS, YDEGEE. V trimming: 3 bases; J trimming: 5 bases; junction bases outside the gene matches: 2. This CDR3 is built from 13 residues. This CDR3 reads CASSWGTGDEQYF. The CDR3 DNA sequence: TGTGCCAGCAGCTGGGGGACAGGGGACGAGCAGTACTTC.

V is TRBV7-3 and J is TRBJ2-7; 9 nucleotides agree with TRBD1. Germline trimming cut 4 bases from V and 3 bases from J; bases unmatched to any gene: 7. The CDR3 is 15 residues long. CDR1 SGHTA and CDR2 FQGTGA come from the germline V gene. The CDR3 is CASSSLPGQGYEQYF. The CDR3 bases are TGTGCCAGCAGCTCCCTACCGGGACAGGGCTACGAGCAGTACTTC.

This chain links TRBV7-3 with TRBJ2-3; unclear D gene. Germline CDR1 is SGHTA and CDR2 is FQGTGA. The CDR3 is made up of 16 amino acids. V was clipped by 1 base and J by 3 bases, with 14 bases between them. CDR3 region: CASSLMVGLGTDTQYF. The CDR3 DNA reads TGTGCCAGCAGCTTAATGGTCGGCCTAGGGACAGATACGCAGTATTTT.

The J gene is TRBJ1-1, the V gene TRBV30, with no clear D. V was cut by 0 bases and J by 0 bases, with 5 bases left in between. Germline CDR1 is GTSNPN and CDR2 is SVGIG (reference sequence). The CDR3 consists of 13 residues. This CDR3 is CAWSVKVNTEAFF. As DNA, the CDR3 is TGTGCCTGGAGTGTAAAGGTGAACACTGAAGCTTTCTTT.